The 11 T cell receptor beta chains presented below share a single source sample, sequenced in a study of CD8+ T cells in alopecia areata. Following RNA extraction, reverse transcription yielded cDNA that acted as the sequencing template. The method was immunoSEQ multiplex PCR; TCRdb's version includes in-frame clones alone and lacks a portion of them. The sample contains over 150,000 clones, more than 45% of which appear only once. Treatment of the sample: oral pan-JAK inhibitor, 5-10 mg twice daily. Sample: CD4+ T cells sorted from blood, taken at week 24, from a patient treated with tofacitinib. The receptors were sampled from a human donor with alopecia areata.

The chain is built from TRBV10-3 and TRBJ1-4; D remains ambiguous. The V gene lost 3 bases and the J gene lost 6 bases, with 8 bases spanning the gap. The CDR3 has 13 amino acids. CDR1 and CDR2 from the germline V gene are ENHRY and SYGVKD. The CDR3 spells CAISDSADEKLFF. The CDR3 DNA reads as TGTGCCATCAGTGATTCGGCGGATGAAAAACTGTTTTTT.

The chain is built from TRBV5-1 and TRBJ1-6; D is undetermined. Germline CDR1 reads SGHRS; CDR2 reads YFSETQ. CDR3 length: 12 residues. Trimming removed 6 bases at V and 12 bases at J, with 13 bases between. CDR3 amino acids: CASNTQAGPLHF. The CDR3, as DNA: TGCGCCAGCAATACCCAAGCGGGACCCCTCCACTTT.

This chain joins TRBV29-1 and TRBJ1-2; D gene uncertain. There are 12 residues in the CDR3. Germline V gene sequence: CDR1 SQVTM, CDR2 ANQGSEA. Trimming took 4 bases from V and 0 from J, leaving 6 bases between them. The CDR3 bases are TGCAGCGTTGCTGTAGCTAACTATGGCTACACCTTC. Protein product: CSVAVANYGYTF.

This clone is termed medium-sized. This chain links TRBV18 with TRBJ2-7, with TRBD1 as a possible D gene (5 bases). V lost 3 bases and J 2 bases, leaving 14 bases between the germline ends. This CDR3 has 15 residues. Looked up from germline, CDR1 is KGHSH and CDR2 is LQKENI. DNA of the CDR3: TGTGCCAGCTCACCTGGGGCCAGGGCTGCCTACGAGCAGTACTTC. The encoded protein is CASSPGARAAYEQYF.

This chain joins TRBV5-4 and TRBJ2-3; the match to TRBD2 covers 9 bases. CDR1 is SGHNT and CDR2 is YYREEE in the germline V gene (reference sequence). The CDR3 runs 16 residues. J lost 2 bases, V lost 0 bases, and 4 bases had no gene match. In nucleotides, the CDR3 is TGTGCCAGCAGCTTGGGTCGCGGGGGGGCCACAGATACGCAGTATTTT. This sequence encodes CASSLGRGGATDTQYF.

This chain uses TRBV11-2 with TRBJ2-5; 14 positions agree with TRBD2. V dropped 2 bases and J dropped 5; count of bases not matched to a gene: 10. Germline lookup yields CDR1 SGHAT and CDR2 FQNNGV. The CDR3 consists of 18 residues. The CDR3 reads CASSLSIGTSGRWETQYF. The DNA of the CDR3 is TGTGCCAGCAGCTTAAGTATCGGGACTAGCGGGAGATGGGAGACCCAGTACTTC.

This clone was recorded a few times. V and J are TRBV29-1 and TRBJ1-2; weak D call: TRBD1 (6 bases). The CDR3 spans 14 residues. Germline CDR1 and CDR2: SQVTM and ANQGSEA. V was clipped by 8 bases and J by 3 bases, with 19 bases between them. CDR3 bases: TGCAGCCTTGGGCCTACAGGGTCGGACTATGGCTACACCTTC. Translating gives CSLGPTGSDYGYTF. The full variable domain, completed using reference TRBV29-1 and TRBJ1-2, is SAVISQKPSRDICQRGTSLTIQCQVDSQVTMMFWYRQQPGQSLTLIATANQGSEATYESGFVIDKFPISRPNLTFSTLTVSNMSPEDSSIYLCSLGPTGSDYGYTFGSGTRLTVV.

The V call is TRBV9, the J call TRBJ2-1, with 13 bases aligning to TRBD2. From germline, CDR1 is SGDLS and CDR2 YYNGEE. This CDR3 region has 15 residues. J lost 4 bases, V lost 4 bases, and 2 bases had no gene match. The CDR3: CASSILAGGYNEQFF. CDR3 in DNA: TGTGCCAGCAGCATACTAGCGGGGGGGTACAATGAGCAGTTCTTC.

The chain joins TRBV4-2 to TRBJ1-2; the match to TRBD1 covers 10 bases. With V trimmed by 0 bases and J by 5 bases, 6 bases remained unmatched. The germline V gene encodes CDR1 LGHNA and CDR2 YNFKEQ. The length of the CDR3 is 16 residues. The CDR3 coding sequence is TGTGCCAGCAGCCAAGAGGACAGGGGGGGAGGGTATGGCTACACCTTC. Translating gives CASSQEDRGGGYGYTF.

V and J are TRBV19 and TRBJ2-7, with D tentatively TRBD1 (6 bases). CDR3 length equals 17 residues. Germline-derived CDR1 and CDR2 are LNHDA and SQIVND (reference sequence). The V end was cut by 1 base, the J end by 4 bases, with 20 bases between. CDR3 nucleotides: TGTGCCAGTAGTATAGGAAGTTTGAGGACAGACGCGTACGAGCAGTACTTC. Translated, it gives CASSIGSLRTDAYEQYF.

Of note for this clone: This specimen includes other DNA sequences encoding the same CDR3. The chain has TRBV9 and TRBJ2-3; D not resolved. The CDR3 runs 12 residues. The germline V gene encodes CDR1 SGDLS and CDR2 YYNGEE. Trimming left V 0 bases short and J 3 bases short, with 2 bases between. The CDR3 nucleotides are TGTGCCAGCAGCGTAGTAACAGATACGCAGTATTTT. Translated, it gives CASSVVTDTQYF.